The 5 T cell receptor beta chains listed next were all sequenced from one sample in a study of CD8+ T cells in alopecia areata. Documented treatment: oral pan-JAK inhibitor, 5-10 mg twice daily. Isolated RNA was reverse transcribed into cDNA used as the sequencing template. This table comes from immunoSEQ multiplex PCR, and its TCRdb copy is limited to in-frame clones, with some not included. The table lists 180,000 or so clones, about 55% of them singletons. The sequences come from CD8+ T cells sorted from blood, collected at week 24, from a patient treated with tofacitinib. The receptors here all came from a human donor with alopecia areata.

A few counts support this clone. The rearrangement joins TRBV11-2 to TRBJ1-6; the D is unclear. V was pared by 3 bases and J by 7 bases, with 4 bases between. Germline-derived CDR1 and CDR2 are SGHAT and FQNNGV. The CDR3 totals 12 residues. In DNA, the CDR3 is TGTGCCAGCAGCTTCACCAATTCACCCCTCCACTTT. Its protein is CASSFTNSPLHF.

This clone was counted a few times. V gene TRBV29-1 combines with J gene TRBJ2-3; D remains ambiguous. V gave up 5 bases and J gave up 3 bases, with 9 bases separating them. The CDR3 has 12 residues. In germline, CDR1 is SQVTM, CDR2 ANQGSEA. CDR3 sequence: CSVFGGTDTQYF. In DNA, the CDR3 is TGCAGCGTTTTCGGTGGGACAGATACGCAGTATTTT.

J is TRBJ1-1 and V is TRBV5-1; D is uncertain. Germline lookup yields CDR1 SGHRS and CDR2 YFSETQ. The CDR3 totals 13 residues. V was cut by 0 bases and J by 8 bases, with 11 bases left in between. DNA for the CDR3: TGCGCCAGCAGCTTGGAACCCGCATTCGAAGCTTTCTTT. It codes for CASSLEPAFEAFF.

The rearrangement links TRBV7-9 to TRBJ2-5; no clear D gene. Trimming shortened V by 2 bases and J by 6 bases, and 7 bases separated the two germline ends. CDR1 and CDR2 (germline): SEHNR, FQNEAQ (reference sequence). This CDR3 is built from 12 residues. The CDR3 DNA reads TGTGCCAGCAGCTTACAGCCCCAGACCCAGTACTTC. This encodes CASSLQPQTQYF.

The chain combines TRBV15 with TRBJ2-3; 11 bases align to TRBD2. The CDR3 totals 19 residues. Germline CDR1 is LNHNV and CDR2 is YYDKDF (reference sequence). The trim removed 8 bases at V and 2 bases at J, leaving 18 bases unmatched. CDR3 coding DNA: TGTGCCACCCTTAACACTAGCGGGGGTAACTACGTTCTCACAGATACGCAGTATTTT. Translated, it gives CATLNTSGGNYVLTDTQYF.